This T cell receptor beta chain was profiled in a study of blood T cell repertoires in COVID-19. Only a few counts were recorded for this clone. Under the authors' procedure: For nucleated cells, counts were estimated from reference gene primer amplification. Sequencing was performed with immunoSEQ multiplex PCR; in TCRdb, only in-frame clones are kept and a portion is missing. For V, J and clone size, that table is used; D and trimming come from the DNA. The repertoire consists of more than 65,000 clones, with approximately 82% occurring once and the leading ten covering roughly 7.3%. The CDR3 runs to 15 residues. J was trimmed by 5 bases and V by 4 bases; bases with no gene match: 7. Germline assignment: CDR1 SGHKS and CDR2 YYEKEE (reference sequence).

Sequenced sample: peripheral blood. The TCR comes from a human donor in a cohort sampled during active COVID-19. The chain employs TRBV5-5 and TRBJ2-1; 9 bases fit TRBD1. CDR3 nucleotides: TGTGCCAGCAGCGCCGGGACAGGGATGAACAATGAGCAGTTCTTC. It translates to CASSAGTGMNNEQFF.